This T cell receptor beta chain was identified during a study of shared clonotypes between healthy human individuals (dated by TCRdb to 2018 to 2021). With regard to the full study: Two women and three men aged 18 to 49 years were included in the cohort. For each donor, three plates each were used for CD4 naive and CD4 memory, two plates were used for CD8 naive, and one plate was used for CD8 memory. The study deeply sequenced blood TCR repertoires of 5 or 6 healthy adults to estimate repertoire size and the extent of clonotype sharing between individuals. Libraries were prepared and TCR repertoires were sequenced by different laboratories using diverse techniques, in order to increase sequencing depth and limit assay-specific biases. Between about 0.9 and 8.9 billion PBMCs per donor were obtained by leukapheresis.

The CDR3 runs 17 residues from the cysteine to the phenylalanine. Only CDR3 DNA remains: 51 bases, in frame from the first base. Reading the germline V gene (reference sequence) gives CDR1 MNHEY and CDR2 SMNVEV. The junction shows trimming of 4 bases on V and 1 base on J, and the gene matches do not reach 2 bases of it. Using the deep immunoSEQ assay, multiplex PCR amplified TCR CDR3 regions from genomic DNA. Extracted genomic DNA from each cell subset was distributed evenly across all wells of several immunoSEQ 96-well plates, and each plate was treated as a replicate. For sorted subsets, about 0.2 ug genomic DNA, equal to tens of thousands of T cell genomes, was loaded into each replicate PCR. The purified libraries were quantified using a Qubit 3.0 fluorometer, sized with a Bioanalyzer 2100, and then quantified again using the KAPA Library Quantification kit. Every immunoSEQ 96-well plate was sequenced on a dedicated single-read 150-cycle Illumina NextSeq 550 flow cell. The authors processed their data as follows. Because only junctional sequences without quality scores were contained in the immunoSEQ output, filtering matching that applied to full-length reads could not be performed. Sequences were annotated with PyIR, a Python wrapper for IgBLAST v1.9, and V/J genes and CDR3 were assigned using IMGT germline references. Reads were removed for weak V/J assignments (E-value above 1e-6), missing CDR3, stop codons, out-of-frame junctions, or ambiguous translated residues. A V3J clonotype was defined by an identical inferred V gene, J gene, and CDR3 amino acid sequence. Percentage overlap between repertoires was computed as shared unique clonotypes divided by the size of the smaller repertoire. Richness of each repertoire was evaluated using RTK rarefaction, the Chao1 estimator, and Recon v2.1 estimates of unobserved clonotypes. For all TCRbeta clonotypes obtained by the gDNA method from a handful of donors, generation probabilities were computed with OLGA. Not all clones reach the TCRdb copy of this immuneACCESS table, which keeps in-frame sequences only. Checked studies attribute under half of the gap to unresolved V genes and leave the rest unexplained. V and J calls and clone size come straight from that table; D and trimming were deduced from the DNA. The sample table lists some 600,000 clones, about 96% of them with a count of one. More than 0.085% of the sample comes from the top ten.

CD8 naive samples were obtained by positive selection for CCR7 among CD45RO-negative cells, yielding a CD45RA+CCR7+ population from which TemRA cells were excluded. Donors were healthy HIV-negative adults with no recently reported acute infections or vaccinations. Every donor was a Caucasian adult residing in Nashville, Tennessee, USA. Blood was obtained by leukapheresis, after which PBMCs were separated by Ficoll-Histopaque density gradient centrifugation and cryopreserved in liquid nitrogen vapor phase. Purity and quantity of every magnetically sorted T cell population were checked by analytical flow cytometry. Genomic DNA was isolated from every sorted fraction and measured by UV absorbance on a Nanodrop 2000c. This clone appeared a single time. Its antigen is currently not known. The record has no base qualities; no much larger clone is one base away. Summary of the overall study and its limitations: Incomplete sequencing was indicated by rarefaction of sorted-subset datasets, despite the large sequencing depth. Because the study included a small number of donors, the genetic and exposure-history diversity represented was limited. Higher generation probabilities were observed for clonotypes shared by all four sorted-subset donors than for non-shared clonotypes. Across several donors, about 5.2% of naive CD4, 3% to 4% of naive CD8, roughly 2.3% of memory CD4, and approximately 0.4% of memory CD8 clonotypes were shared. Sampling was restricted to blood, and TCR repertoires in tissue are likely to differ from TCR repertoires in blood. Naive subsets generally had larger estimated clonotype richness than memory subsets did. Pairwise subsampling indicated that sequencing depth was expected to affect the degree of clonotype sharing among donors.

The clonotype was recovered from a woman aged 30 to 39 in good health. Sequencing was performed on naive CD8+ T cells sorted from blood. This sample's cell subset or site label indicates: CD45RA+CCR7+. The chain employs TRBV27 and TRBJ2-2; 14 bases in between match TRBD2. The encoded CDR3 is CASSWTSGRMNTGELFF. The DNA sequence is as follows: TGTGCCAGCAGTTGGACTAGCGGGAGGATGAACACCGGGGAGCTGTTTTTT.